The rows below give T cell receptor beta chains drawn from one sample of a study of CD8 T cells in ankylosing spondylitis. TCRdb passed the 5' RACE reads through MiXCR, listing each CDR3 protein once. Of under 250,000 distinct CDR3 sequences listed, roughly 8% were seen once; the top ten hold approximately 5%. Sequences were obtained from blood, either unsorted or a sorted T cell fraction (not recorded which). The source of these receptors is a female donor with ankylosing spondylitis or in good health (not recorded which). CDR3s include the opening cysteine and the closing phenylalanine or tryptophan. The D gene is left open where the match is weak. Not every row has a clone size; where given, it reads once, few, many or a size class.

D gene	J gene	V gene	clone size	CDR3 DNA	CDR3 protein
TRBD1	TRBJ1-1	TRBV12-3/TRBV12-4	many	TGTGCCAGCAGTGACAGGGGCCGGCCATACCCTGAAGCTTTCTTT	CASSDRGRPYPEAFF
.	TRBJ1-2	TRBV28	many	TGTGCCACCCGGCTGGGGGGGGCTTCAAGCTATGGCTACACCTTC	CATRLGGASSYGYTF
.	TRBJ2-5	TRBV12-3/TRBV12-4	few	TGTGCCAGCAGCCTTGACGAGACAGTGCTAAAGACCCAGTACTTC	CASSLDETVLKTQYF
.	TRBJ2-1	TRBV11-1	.	TGTGCCAGCAGCTTAGGAGTCCTAGCGCATCGACACGGGAATGAGCAGTTCTTC	CASSLGVLAHRHGNEQFF
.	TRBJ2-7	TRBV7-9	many	TGTGCCAGCAGTTCAAAGGGAGGTGACCCCTACGAGCAGTACTTC	CASSSKGGDPYEQYF
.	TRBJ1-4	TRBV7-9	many	TGTGCCAGCGGGTCCCCACAGGCGATCAATGAAAAACTGTTTTTT	CASGSPQAINEKLFF
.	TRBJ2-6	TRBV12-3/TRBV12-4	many	TGTGCCAGCAGTTTTATAGGGGGGGTATGGTATGGGACCAACGTCCTGACTTTC	CASSFIGGVWYGTNVLTF
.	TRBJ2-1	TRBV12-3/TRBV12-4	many	TGTGCCAGCAGTTCCACAGGGAGGCAGTTCTTC	CASSSTGRQFF
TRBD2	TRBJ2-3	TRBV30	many	TGTGCCTGGATCCAAGCGGGAGGCCCCCGAGATACGCAGTATTTT	CAWIQAGGPRDTQYF
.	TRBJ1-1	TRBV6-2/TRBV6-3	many	TGTGCCAGCAGTTACTGGCGGGGGCGGGACACTGAAGCTTTCTTT	CASSYWRGRDTEAFF
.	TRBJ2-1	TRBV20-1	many	TGCAGTGCAGACACCCCGAGGGATGAGCAGTTCTTC	CSADTPRDEQFF
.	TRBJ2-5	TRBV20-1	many	TGCAGTGCCGGCACAGGGAGTTTGAGAGAGACCCAGTACTTC	CSAGTGSLRETQYF
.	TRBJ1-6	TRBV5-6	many	TGTGCCAGCAGCTCGTCCCCGGGCCGGGATTCACCCCTCCACTTT	CASSSSPGRDSPLHF
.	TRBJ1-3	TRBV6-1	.	TGTGCCAGCACCCCCCAAGTGGGAAACACCATATATTTT	CASTPQVGNTIYF
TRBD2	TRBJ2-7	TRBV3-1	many	TGTGCCAGCAGCGGACTAGCGATCAACGAGCAGTACTTC	CASSGLAINEQYF
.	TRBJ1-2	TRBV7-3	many	TGTGCCAGCAGCTTAGGGGTAATGGATGGCTACACCTTC	CASSLGVMDGYTF
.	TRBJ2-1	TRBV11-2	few	TGTGCCAGCAGCTCTGTCGCGGGAAGAAATGAGCAGTTCTTC	CASSSVAGRNEQFF
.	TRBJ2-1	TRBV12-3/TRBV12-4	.	TGTGCCAGCAGTCATCAAGGGAGAAACAATGAGCAGTTCTTC	CASSHQGRNNEQFF
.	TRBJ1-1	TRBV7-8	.	TGTGCCAGCAGTAAATCGGGGGGGATCCTCACTGAAGCTTTCTTT	CASSKSGGILTEAFF
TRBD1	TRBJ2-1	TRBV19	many	TGTGCCAGTGGACAGGGGGGTTACAATGAGCAGTTCTTC	CASGQGGYNEQFF
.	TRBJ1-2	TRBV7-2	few	TGTGCCAGCAGCTTAGGTTCTCGTGGCTACACCTTC	CASSLGSRGYTF
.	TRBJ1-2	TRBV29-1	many	TGCAGCGTTGCTATGGTTGCTGGCTACACCTTC	CSVAMVAGYTF
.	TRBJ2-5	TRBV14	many	TGTGCCAGCAGCCACGTAGCGGTACAAGAGACCCAGTACTTC	CASSHVAVQETQYF
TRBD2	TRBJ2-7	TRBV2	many	TGTGCCAGCAGGAGTGGGACTAGCGCCTCCTACGAGCAGTACTTC	CASRSGTSASYEQYF
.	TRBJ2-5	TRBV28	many	TGTGCCAGCAGCTTAGTTGAGACCCAGTACTTC	CASSLVETQYF
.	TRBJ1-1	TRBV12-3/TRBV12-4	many	TGTGCCAGCAGCTACCCCCAGGGTGTAGCTTTCTTT	CASSYPQGVAFF
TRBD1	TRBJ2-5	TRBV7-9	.	TGTGCCAGCAGCCCCGGGACAGGGTTGGAGACCCAGTACTTC	CASSPGTGLETQYF
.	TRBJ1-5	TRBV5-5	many	TGTGCCAGCAGCTCGGACGGACGGGGGAATCAGCCCCAGCATTTT	CASSSDGRGNQPQHF
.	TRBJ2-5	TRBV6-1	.	TGTGCCAGCAGGGTGGACACTTGGTACCAAGAGACCCAGTACTTC	CASRVDTWYQETQYF
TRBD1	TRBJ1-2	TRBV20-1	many	TGCAGTGCTAGACAACTAGAAATACAGGGGGAGGGCTACACCTTC	CSARQLEIQGEGYTF
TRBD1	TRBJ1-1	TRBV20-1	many	TGCAGTGCTAGGGCGCAGGGGGTGCGCCAGGGGAACGCTTTCTTT	CSARAQGVRQGNAFF
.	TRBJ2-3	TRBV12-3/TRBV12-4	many	TGTGCCAGCAGTTTCGGTGATCCGGCGGCGGACCTGGGGGATACGCAGTATTTT	CASSFGDPAADLGDTQYF
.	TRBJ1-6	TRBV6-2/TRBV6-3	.	TGTGTCAGCACCCAGGATAGTAATTCACCCCTCCACTTT	CVSTQDSNSPLHF
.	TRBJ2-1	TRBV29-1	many	TGCAGCGTTCCACCCGGGCCCAATGAGCAGTTCTTC	CSVPPGPNEQFF
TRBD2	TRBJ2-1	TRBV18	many	TGTGCCAGCTCACCGACTAGCGGGACGTACAATGAGCAGTTCTTC	CASSPTSGTYNEQFF
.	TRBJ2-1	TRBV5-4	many	TGTGCCAGCAGCTTGGGTGAAAATGAGCAGTTCTTC	CASSLGENEQFF
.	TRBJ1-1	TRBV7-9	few	TGTGCCAGCAGCGAGGGCAGCACTGAAGCTTTCTTT	CASSEGSTEAFF
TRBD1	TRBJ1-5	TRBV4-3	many	TGCGCCAGCAGCCAAGGGACAGGGGTTTATCAGCCCCAGCATTTT	CASSQGTGVYQPQHF
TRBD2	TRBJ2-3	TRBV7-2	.	TGTGCCAGCAGCATCAGCGGGACTAGCACAGATACGCAGTATTTT	CASSISGTSTDTQYF
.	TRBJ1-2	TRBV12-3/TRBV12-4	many	TGTGCCAGCAACCACGGTGGGGATGGCTACACCTTC	CASNHGGDGYTF
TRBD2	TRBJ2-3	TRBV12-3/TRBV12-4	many	TGTGCCAGCAGTTACGGGGGAGGGGGCACAGATACGCAGTATTTT	CASSYGGGGTDTQYF
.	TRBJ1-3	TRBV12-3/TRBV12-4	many	TGTGCCAGCAACCTACATGGAAACACCATATATTTT	CASNLHGNTIYF
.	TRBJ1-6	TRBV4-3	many	TGCGCCAGCAGCCAGGAGGATTCACCCCTCCACTTT	CASSQEDSPLHF
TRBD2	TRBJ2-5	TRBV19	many	TGTGCCAGTACCCCGGGACTAGCGGGAGTTGGAGAGACCCAGTACTTC	CASTPGLAGVGETQYF
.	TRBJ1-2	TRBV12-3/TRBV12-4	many	TGTGCCAGCAGTTTAAGTGGTAACTATGGCTACACCTTC	CASSLSGNYGYTF
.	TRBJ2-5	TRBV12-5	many	TGTGCTAGTGCCAGGGGTTTCCAAGAGACCCAGTACTTC	CASARGFQETQYF